This entry concerns a single T cell receptor (beta chain). Its cognate antigen is unknown. Assay used: immunoSEQ multiplex PCR; TCRdb lists only in-frame clones, some missing. The sample lists about 23,000 clones, approximately 77% occurring once. The data belong to a study of OX40 agonist ivuxolimab in advanced cancers. Study in general: The dose-escalation group included hepatocellular carcinoma, melanoma, renal cell carcinoma and head and neck cancer. Partial responses were recorded for three patients, including one with hepatocellular carcinoma and two with cutaneous melanoma. Points from the study as a whole: There was clonal expansion of CD4+ and CD8+ blood T cells by week 6 at 0.1 to 3.0 mg/kg.

Germline loops: CDR1 SGDLS, CDR2 YYNGEE. The V end was cut by 0 bases, the J end by 3 bases, with 12 bases between. The CDR3 consists of 15 residues. This sequence joins TRBV9 and TRBJ1-2; tentatively, D is TRBD1 (6 bases). The TCR sequence derives from an adult with an advanced solid tumor such as melanoma, head and neck, liver or kidney cancer. The sequencing used CD4+ or CD8+ T cells sorted from blood, collected in a trial of the OX40 agonist ivuxolimab. The CDR3 DNA follows: TGTGCCAGCAGCGTAGAGCCGGGGGCGGACTATGGCTACACCTTC. Protein: CASSVEPGADYGYTF.